This T cell receptor (beta chain) was captured by sequencing in a study of blood T cell repertoires in COVID-19. In the study overall: Material from acute and convalescent COVID-19 was sourced from the United States, Italy and Spain. T cells, B-cell-depleted T cells, or PBMCs provided the cDNA or gDNA that served as material.

Authors' analysis steps: Reference gene primer amplification gave estimated nucleated cell counts. Using immunoSEQ multiplex PCR, the repertoire was profiled, and TCRdb retains in-frame clones only, with some absent. V and J calls and clone size follow that table, whereas D and trimming were derived from the DNA. Of approximately 13,000 clones detected, 88% appear once; the ten largest clones hold over 25%. What was sequenced was peripheral blood. The source of this sequence is a human donor in a cohort sampled during active COVID-19.

The CDR3 coding sequence is TGTGCCAGCAGCATAACTAAGCGGGAGACAGATACGCAGTATTTT. Its translation is CASSITKRETDTQYF. This chain uses TRBV7-9 with TRBJ2-3; 8 positions agree with TRBD2. V shed 5 bases and J 3 bases; nucleotides not matched to a gene: 7. CDR1 is SEHNR, CDR2 FQNEAQ, per germline (reference sequence). This CDR3 is 15 amino acids long.